This T cell receptor beta chain comes out of a study of blood T cell repertoires in COVID-19. About the research overall: Acute-phase and convalescent COVID-19 samples originated in the United States, Italy and Spain. T cells, B-cell-depleted T cells, or PBMCs supplied cDNA or gDNA.

CDR3 length: 13 amino acids. The germline V gene has CDR1 SGHAT and CDR2 FQNNGV. V shed 4 bases, J shed 7 bases, and the junction held 6 bases outside the gene matches. Libraries were prepared by immunoSEQ multiplex PCR; TCRdb keeps only in-frame clonotypes and omits some of them. The table includes over 85,000 clones, around 87% detected once. The receptor was derived from a human donor with acute or convalescent COVID-19. The donor label of this sample is uncertain. The chain has TRBV11-2 and TRBJ1-2, with TRBD1 matching over 7 bases. Sequencing input: peripheral blood. The CDR3 protein is CASSSTGKGGYTF. The CDR3 DNA is TGTGCCAGCAGCTCGACAGGGAAGGGTGGCTACACCTTC.